The 15 T cell receptor beta chains below come from one sample, sequenced in a study of blood T cell repertoires in COVID-19. Only in-frame clones appear in the TCRdb table, and some are missing; sequencing was by immunoSEQ multiplex PCR. The table includes some 270,000 clones, approximately 86% detected once. Sequences were obtained from peripheral blood. The source is a man in his forties with active or convalescent COVID-19.

The genes are TRBV29-1 and TRBJ2-6; D gene ambiguous. The CDR3 has 13 residues. CDR1 is SQVTM and CDR2 is ANQGSEA in the germline V gene. V was clipped by 5 bases and J by 0 bases, with 5 bases between them. The CDR3, as DNA: TGCAGCGTTTCCGGCTCTGGGGCCAACGTCCTGACTTTC. Its protein product is CSVSGSGANVLTF.

The chain joins TRBV3-1 (or the pseudogene TRBV3-2) to TRBJ1-5, with D perhaps TRBD1 (5 bases). Germline assignment: CDR1 LGHDT and CDR2 YNNKEL (reference sequence). The CDR3 extends over 15 amino acids. The V end was cut by 1 base, the J end by 3 bases, with 10 bases between. CDR3 protein: CASSQGAGHNQPQHF. CDR3 nucleotide sequence: TGTGCCAGCAGCCAAGGAGCCGGACACAATCAGCCCCAGCATTTT.

The V call is TRBV5-1, the J call TRBJ2-2; the D gene is possibly TRBD2 (5 bases). Germline CDR1 and CDR2: SGHRS and YFSETQ. The germline V and J ends were trimmed by 0 bases and 5 bases, with 14 bases remaining between them. This CDR3 region has 16 residues. The CDR3 reads CASSLAKGGWTGELFF. The CDR3 nucleotides read TGCGCCAGCAGCTTGGCCAAAGGAGGCTGGACCGGGGAGCTGTTTTTT.

The chain links TRBV2 to TRBJ1-5; D not resolved. The CDR3 runs to 15 residues. In germline, CDR1 is SNHLY, CDR2 FYNNEI. V lost 2 bases and J 7 bases, leaving 15 bases between the germline ends. CDR3 nucleotide sequence: TGTGCCAGCAGTGAATTTTTGAGGGCCCGGCAGCCCCAGCATTTT. Translation gives CASSEFLRARQPQHF.

The CDR3 region is CASSSLTGRAFF. The CDR3 DNA sequence: TGTGCCAGCAGTTCTCTGACAGGTAGGGCTTTCTTT. This rearrangement joins TRBV12-3 or TRBV12-4 to TRBJ1-1; tentative D call: TRBD1 (6 bases). Trimming removed 4 bases at V and 11 bases at J, with 14 bases between. CDR3 size: 12 residues.

The gene calls are TRBV18 and TRBJ1-6, with a possible D match to TRBD1 (5 bases). From germline, CDR1 is KGHSH and CDR2 LQKENI. Trimming pared 6 bases from V and 0 bases from J, leaving 21 bases between. The CDR3 has 19 residues. The CDR3 region has the DNA TGTGCCAGCTCGTCATTCGACAGAGACGGGAGCTCCTATAATTCACCCCTCCACTTT. This encodes CASSSFDRDGSSYNSPLHF.

The chain links TRBV6-1 to TRBJ2-1; D might be TRBD1 (5 bases). V was trimmed by 1 base and J by 10 bases, leaving 17 bases between them. CDR3 length: 15 residues. Germline V gene lookup returns CDR1 MNHNS and CDR2 SASEGT. CDR3 DNA: TGTGCCAGCAGTGAAGAGGGCAGGGCGGCCCAGGAGCAGTTCTTC. It translates to CASSEEGRAAQEQFF.

The V and J genes are TRBV15 and TRBJ1-5; TRBD1 matches 8 bases. The CDR3 length is 14 residues. After removal of 2 bases from V and 12 bases from J, the junction contained 9 bases not matched to a gene. Germline CDR1 and CDR2: LNHNV and YYDKDF (reference sequence). The CDR3 reads CATSRRQGPNIQHF. The CDR3 DNA is TGTGCCACCAGCAGACGACAGGGGCCAAACATCCAGCATTTT.

The chain has TRBV6-5 and TRBJ1-2, with a possible D match to TRBD1 (5 bases). This CDR3 contains 14 residues. The ends were cut back, 2 bases at V and 8 bases at J, with 15 bases in the middle. Germline V gene data show CDR1 as MNHEY and CDR2 as SVGAGI. This chain's CDR3 is CASSYGLGLGGYTF. In nucleotides, the CDR3 is TGTGCCAGCAGTTACGGCCTGGGACTTGGGGGCTACACCTTC.

The sample holds one count of this clone. The V gene is TRBV19, the J gene TRBJ2-1; 12 nucleotides align to TRBD2. The J segment lost 2 bases and the V segment lost 8 bases, leaving 13 bases of the junction unmatched. CDR1 LNHDA and CDR2 SQIVND come from the germline V gene (reference sequence). The length of the CDR3 is 18 residues. The CDR3 loop reads CASGDTSGRTGAYNEQFF. The CDR3 coding sequence is TGTGCCAGTGGGGATACTAGCGGGAGGACCGGGGCCTACAATGAGCAGTTCTTC.

V and J are TRBV6-1 and TRBJ2-1; D uncertain. V lost 2 bases, J lost 13 bases, and 9 bases lay in between. The CDR3 has 11 amino acids. The V gene's germline CDR1 is MNHNS and CDR2 SASEGT. CDR3 sequence reads: CASSETSVQFF. CDR3 in DNA: TGTGCCAGCAGTGAAACGTCGGTCCAGTTCTTC.

The chain recombines TRBV9 with TRBJ2-1; D uncertain. Germline V gene lookup returns CDR1 SGDLS and CDR2 YYNGEE. The V end was cut by 0 bases, the J end by 6 bases, with 10 bases between. CDR3 length: 14 amino acids. The CDR3 bases are TGTGCCAGCAGCGTAGATTCACAGCCCAATGAGCAGTTCTTC. This encodes CASSVDSQPNEQFF. Based on the CDR3 plus reference TRBV9 and TRBJ2-1, the full variable domain is DSGVTQTPKHLITATGQRVTLRCSPRSGDLSVYWYQQSLDQGLQFLIQYYNGEERAKGNILERFSAQQFPDLHSELNLSSLELGDSALYFCASSVDSQPNEQFFGPGTRLTVL.

The chain uses TRBV7-9 and TRBJ2-7; maybe TRBD1 (5 bases). CDR3 length equals 13 residues. V lost 4 bases to trimming and J lost 3 bases, with 10 bases between them. Germline V CDR1 and CDR2: SEHNR, FQNEAQ (reference sequence). The CDR3: CASSSDTSYEQYF. CDR3 sequence (DNA): TGTGCCAGCAGCTCGGACACGAGCTACGAGCAGTACTTC.

J is TRBJ1-2 and V is TRBV29-1; TRBD1 matches 8 bases. The V segment lost 4 bases and the J segment 7 bases; nucleotides outside the gene matches: 11. Germline-derived CDR1 and CDR2 are SQVTM and ANQGSEA. There are 14 residues in the CDR3. Written as DNA, the CDR3 is TGCAGCGTTGCCCCAGGGGGCGGTTTGGGTGGCTACACCTTC. Translation gives CSVAPGGGLGGYTF.

V and J are TRBV27 and TRBJ2-1, with D tentatively TRBD1 (6 bases). CDR1 and CDR2 (germline): MNHEY, SMNVEV (reference sequence). V lost 4 bases and J 8 bases, leaving 21 bases between the germline ends. The CDR3 is 16 residues long. CDR3 protein: CASSSVGGNHGDEQFF. The DNA for the CDR3 is TGTGCCAGCAGTTCAGTAGGGGGTAACCACGGGGATGAGCAGTTCTTC.